A single T cell receptor beta chain is shown here with its context. Sequencing used immunoSEQ multiplex PCR; TCRdb keeps in-frame clones, though not all of them. Among fewer than 45,000 clones listed, 90% to 95% were seen once. This CDR3 is 14 amino acids long. The ends were cut back, 4 bases at V and 3 bases at J, with 12 bases in the middle. Germline V gene lookup returns CDR1 MNHNS and CDR2 SASEGT. These data originate in a study of T cell changes during pregnancy in multiple sclerosis. Sequences were derived from CD4+ T cells from peripheral blood mononuclear cells, sampled in the third trimester of pregnancy. This TCR was recovered from a female donor with multiple sclerosis, enrolled in a pregnancy study. The rearrangement joins TRBV6-1 to TRBJ1-2; D is perhaps TRBD1 (5 bases). CDR3 sequence reads: CASSVMGGDYGYTF. CDR3 nucleotide sequence: TGTGCCAGCAGTGTAATGGGAGGGGACTATGGCTACACCTTC.